A selection of T cell receptor beta chains follows, all from one sample in a study of Graves' ophthalmopathy and Graves' hyperthyroidism. TCRdb processed the multiplex PCR reads anew with MiXCR; each CDR3 protein has one entry. The table includes under 800,000 distinct CDR3 sequences, 22% detected once. Sequences were obtained from peripheral blood. All receptors come from a woman between 18 and 29 years old with stable Graves' hyperthyroidism. Some clones in this sample may be carry-over from other donors' samples. The CDR3 runs from the conserved cysteine through the conserved F or W. The order of the fields is D gene, J gene, clone size, V gene, CDR3 DNA, CDR3 protein. The D gene is left open where the match is weak. A row's size may be missing; if present it is once, few, many or a size class.

NA	TRBJ1-2	many	TRBV15	TGTGCCACCAGCAGAGATCCGACAGCCCCCTATGGCTACACCTTC	CATSRDPTAPYGYTF
TRBD2	TRBJ2-4	many	TRBV6-2/TRBV6-3	TGTGCCAGCAGTTACATCGGACTAGCGGGAGTACTAGCCAAAAACATTAAGTACTTC	CASSYIGLAGVLAKNIKYF
NA	TRBJ2-2	NA	TRBV28	TGTGCCAGCACCTCCGGCGGGGAGCTGTTTTTT	CASTSGGELFF
TRBD1	TRBJ1-1	NA	TRBV12-3/TRBV12-4	TGTGCCAGCAGTTTGACTCCGACAGGGGACACTGAAGCTTTCTTT	CASSLTPTGDTEAFF
NA	TRBJ1-5	many	TRBV19	TGTGCCAGTACCCCCGGGTTAGGGGGGTTTATGAATCAGCCCCAGCATTTT	CASTPGLGGFMNQPQHF
NA	TRBJ1-6	many	TRBV24-1	TGTGCCACCAGTGATTTTCCCGGGGGTGACTATAATTCACCCCTCCACTTT	CATSDFPGGDYNSPLHF
NA	TRBJ1-3	NA	TRBV29-1	TGCAGCGTTGGTGACAGGGGAAACACCATATATTTT	CSVGDRGNTIYF
NA	TRBJ2-5	NA	TRBV20-1	TGCAGTGCTAGGACCTCAGGCTTCCAAGAGACCCAGTACTTC	CSARTSGFQETQYF
NA	TRBJ1-1	once	TRBV12-3/TRBV12-4	TGTGCCAGCACTCAGTGGATCAAAGGAGCTTTCTTT	CASTQWIKGAFF
NA	TRBJ2-2	NA	TRBV18	TGTGCCAGCTCACAAGAGGCGAACACCGGGGAGCTGTTTTTT	CASSQEANTGELFF
TRBD2	TRBJ2-3	NA	TRBV2	TGTGCCAGCATACCGGGCCCGGGACTAGCGCCGAGCACAGATACGCAGTATTTT	CASIPGPGLAPSTDTQYF
TRBD2	TRBJ2-7	NA	TRBV3-1	TGTGCCAGCAGCCAAGGTCTAACTAGCGGCGGCTCCTACGAGCAGTACTTC	CASSQGLTSGGSYEQYF
NA	TRBJ1-2	few	TRBV24-1	TGTGCCACCAGTGACAACCCGGTGGAGAGGCGGGACTATGGCTACACCTTC	CATSDNPVERRDYGYTF
TRBD1	TRBJ2-2	many	TRBV15	TGTGCCACCAGCAGAGTAGGGGGCTCCGGGGAGCTGTTTTTT	CATSRVGGSGELFF
NA	TRBJ2-1	NA	TRBV12-3/TRBV12-4	TGTGCCAGCAGCCCGGGGGGCCTGAGCTCCTACAATGAGCAGTTCTTC	CASSPGGLSSYNEQFF
NA	TRBJ1-1	many	TRBV2	TGTGCCAGCACGGCAGGCCCGAACACTGAAGCTTTCTTT	CASTAGPNTEAFF
NA	TRBJ1-1	few	TRBV5-1	TGCGCCAGCAGCTCCCAGCCGGGGGACACTGAAGCTTTCTTT	CASSSQPGDTEAFF
TRBD1	TRBJ2-7	NA	TRBV4-1	TGCGCCAGCAGCCTCCAAGGACAGGGGAGAACCTACGAGCAGTACTTC	CASSLQGQGRTYEQYF
NA	TRBJ2-2	NA	TRBV6-1	TGTGCCAGCGGGAGAAGTACCGGGGAGCTGTTTTTT	CASGRSTGELFF
NA	TRBJ1-2	NA	TRBV10-3	TGTGCCATCAGTGGCCAGGGGCGCTATGGCTACACCTTC	CAISGQGRYGYTF
TRBD1	TRBJ2-7	many	TRBV12-3/TRBV12-4	TGTGCCAGCAGTTTGGGACAGTACTACGAGCAGTACTTC	CASSLGQYYEQYF
NA	TRBJ1-5	few	TRBV6-1	TGTGCCAGCAGTGAGGAAACTAATCAGCCCCAGCATTTT	CASSEETNQPQHF
TRBD1	TRBJ1-5	many	TRBV15	TGTGCCACCAGCGGAAAAGACAGGGATCAGCCCCAGCATTTT	CATSGKDRDQPQHF
NA	TRBJ2-7	many	TRBV11-2	TGTGCCAGCAGCCTGTTTGGTTCCCCCAATGCGGGACCTACCTACGAGCAGTACTTC	CASSLFGSPNAGPTYEQYF
NA	TRBJ2-5	many	TRBV20-1	TGCAGTGCTAGAGATCCGAGGGGGGAGACCCAGTACTTC	CSARDPRGETQYF
TRBD1	TRBJ1-3	many	TRBV4-2	TGTGCCAGCAGGCGACAAACCGGGACAGCCTCTGGAAACACCATATATTTT	CASRRQTGTASGNTIYF
TRBD1	TRBJ1-5	NA	TRBV7-8	TGTGCCAGCAGCTTAGACAGGGGGCTCGGCAATCAGCCCCAGCATTTT	CASSLDRGLGNQPQHF
TRBD2	TRBJ2-7	many	TRBV20-1	TGCAGTGCTAGAGATTTGTTTACTAGCGGGAGCTACGAGCAGTACTTC	CSARDLFTSGSYEQYF
NA	TRBJ1-1	many	TRBV7-2	TGTGCCAGCAGCTTCAACAGGATAAACACTGAAGCTTTCTTT	CASSFNRINTEAFF
NA	TRBJ1-1	NA	TRBV11-2	TGTGCCAGCAGCTTAGTTTACCGGACAGCCAACACTGAAGCTTTCTTT	CASSLVYRTANTEAFF
NA	TRBJ1-1	once	TRBV19	TGTGCCAGTAGTATACAATCTGAAGCTTTCTTT	CASSIQSEAFF
NA	TRBJ1-1	few	TRBV2	TGTGCCAGCGGTCGTCTGTTCATGAACACTGAAGCTTTCTTT	CASGRLFMNTEAFF
NA	TRBJ2-2	many	TRBV7-7	TGTGCTAGCGGTCGGCAGGGAGGTTTCGGGGAGCTGTTTTTT	CASGRQGGFGELFF
NA	TRBJ2-2	many	TRBV7-3	TGTGCCAGCAGCTTAACGGGCACAGGACTAACCGGGGAGCTGTTTTTT	CASSLTGTGLTGELFF
TRBD1	TRBJ2-7	many	TRBV7-2	TGTGCCAGCAGCTTAGGGGACAGGAGCGCCTACGAGCAGTACTTC	CASSLGDRSAYEQYF
NA	TRBJ1-2	NA	TRBV29-1	TGCAGCGTTGAAGATTTGGACTATGGCTACACCTTC	CSVEDLDYGYTF
NA	TRBJ1-2	NA	TRBV15	TGTGCCACCAGCAGAGTCGAGGGACCTGGCTACACCTTC	CATSRVEGPGYTF
TRBD1	TRBJ2-5	NA	TRBV12-3/TRBV12-4	TGTGCCAGCAGTTATCGACAGGGCCTTCAAGAGACCCAGTACTTC	CASSYRQGLQETQYF
TRBD1	TRBJ2-7	NA	TRBV2	TGTGCCAGCAAGTCCCAGGGGGCGCGCTCGGGCTACGAGCAGTACTTC	CASKSQGARSGYEQYF
NA	TRBJ1-1	NA	TRBV27	TGTGCCAGCAGTTGGTCCGGGGCGCTGAACACTGAAGCTTTCTTT	CASSWSGALNTEAFF
NA	TRBJ1-1	many	TRBV20-1	TGCAGTGCCACTGCCCTCATGAACACTGAAGCTTTCTTT	CSATALMNTEAFF
TRBD2	TRBJ2-7	many	TRBV10-3	TGTGCCATCAGTACTAGCGGGAGGGATGAGCAGTACTTC	CAISTSGRDEQYF
NA	TRBJ1-5	many	TRBV2	TGTGCCAGCAGGAAGACGGACAGAAGCAATCAGCCCCAGCATTTT	CASRKTDRSNQPQHF